The clone carrying this T cell receptor (beta chain) came up once. TCRdb keeps only in-frame clones here, not all; method: immunoSEQ multiplex PCR. The sample holds 510,000 or so clones, around nine tenths seen once. Treatment meaning: 15 to 20 received Ad26.COV2.S at low or high dose, single or two shots; a few received placebo; per-sample allocation not given. Repertoires come from day 63 after the first vaccine or placebo injection. This specimen comes from a study of Ad26.COV2.S vaccination and SARS-CoV-2 variants. The V gene end was trimmed by 9 bases and the J gene end by 4 bases; junction bases not matched to a gene: 12. The CDR3 sequence is 15 residues long. Germline V gene sequence: CDR1 MNHEY, CDR2 SMNVEV (reference sequence).

Sequenced material: peripheral blood, taken in a trial of Ad26.COV2.S vaccine versus placebo. The chain uses TRBV27 and TRBJ2-1, with TRBD1 matching over 7 bases. The origin of this receptor is a person aged 18 to 65 who received the Ad26.COV2.S COVID-19 vaccine or a placebo. The CDR3 DNA reads TGTGCCAGTAACCTTCGGGACAGCGCTTACAATGAGCAGTTCTTC. It encodes CASNLRDSAYNEQFF.